The 24 T cell receptor beta chains below were found in one sample sequenced in a study of early T cells in non-severe SARS-CoV-2 infection. TCRdb itself ran the 5' RACE reads through MiXCR, one entry per CDR3 protein. Of about 72,000 distinct CDR3 sequences detected, around 10% appear once; the ten largest clones hold about 8.3%. The starting material was whole blood, obtained at baseline. The origin of the receptors is an adult who was a healthcare worker with PCR-confirmed SARS-CoV-2 infection or an uninfected control (not recorded which).

This clonotype was counted only a few times. The chain links TRBV10-1 to TRBJ2-7, with D perhaps given as TRBD1 or TRBD2 (5 bases each). The CDR3 runs 13 residues. From germline, CDR1 is WNHNN and CDR2 SYGVQD (reference sequence). V lost 4 bases and J lost 1, with 8 bases in between. The CDR3 bases are TGCGCCAGCAGTGTGGGACCTTCCTACGAGCAGTACTTC. It is translated as CASSVGPSYEQYF.

The chain employs TRBV19 and TRBJ1-5; D is unclear. Germline assignment: CDR1 LNHDA and CDR2 SQIVND (reference sequence). The CDR3 has 15 residues. Trimming stripped 3 bases from V and 4 bases from J, with 13 bases between. DNA of the CDR3: TGTGCCAGTAGTATTGAGGGTGAAACGAATCAGCCCCAGCATTTT. Translation gives CASSIEGETNQPQHF.

In this sample, this clonotype turned up many times. The chain's CDR3 is CASSWGQNTEAFF. The CDR3 DNA is TGTGCCAGCAGTTGGGGACAGAACACTGAAGCTTTCTTT. The rearrangement links TRBV27 to TRBJ1-1, with a weak D call TRBD1 (6 bases). CDR3 length: 13 amino acids. Germline V gene lookup returns CDR1 MNHEY and CDR2 SMNVEV (reference sequence). The germline V and J ends were trimmed by 4 bases and 1 base, with 7 bases remaining between them.

This clonotype appeared a few times. The gene calls are TRBV10-2 and TRBJ2-3; D unresolved. CDR1 and CDR2 from the germline V gene are WSHSY and SAAADI. The CDR3 totals 15 residues. Between the trimmed V and J ends, which lost 6 bases and 0 bases, there was a span of 13 bases. CDR3: CASSPRLESTDTQYF. As DNA, the CDR3 is TGCGCCAGCAGCCCTCGACTCGAGAGCACAGATACGCAGTATTTT.

The chain couples TRBV2 to TRBJ2-2, with a tentative D call TRBD1 (6 bases). The V gene's germline CDR1 is SNHLY and CDR2 FYNNEI. The V end was cut by 2 bases, the J end by 8 bases, with 12 bases between. The CDR3 is 14 amino acids. Here the CDR3 DNA reads TGTGCCAGCAGTGAAAACAGGGTGGCAGGGGAGCTGTTTTTT. Residues: CASSENRVAGELFF.

This clonotype has just a few counts. This chain uses TRBV2 with TRBJ2-2; 8 bases fit TRBD1. Germline V gives CDR1 SNHLY, CDR2 FYNNEI. The CDR3 sequence is 14 residues long. The V segment lost 7 bases and the J segment 5 bases; nucleotides outside the gene matches: 6. CDR3 region: CASIPGQVTGELFF. DNA for the CDR3: TGTGCCAGCATCCCGGGACAGGTTACCGGGGAGCTGTTTTTT.

This clonotype has more than one count but fewer than ten. This chain links TRBV7-9 with TRBJ2-3; D is perhaps TRBD2 (7 bases). The V gene lost 5 bases and the J gene lost 0 bases, with 12 bases spanning the gap. The CDR3 covers 15 residues. Germline V lookup: CDR1 SEHNR, CDR2 FQNEAQ (reference sequence). The CDR3 reads CASSVGGVSTDTQYF. The CDR3 DNA sequence: TGTGCCAGCAGCGTAGGGGGGGTCAGCACAGATACGCAGTATTTT.

The V gene is TRBV20-1, the J gene TRBJ1-6; D perhaps matches TRBD1 (5 bases). CDR1 is DFQATT and CDR2 is SNEGSKA in the germline V gene (reference sequence). V was pared by 6 bases and J by 9 bases, with 15 bases between. This CDR3 spans 13 amino acids. CDR3 sequence: CSAPDSNGSPLHF. The CDR3 DNA follows: TGCAGTGCCCCTGACAGTAACGGTTCACCCCTCCACTTT.

This clonotype has at least ten counts. This sequence joins TRBV6-5 and TRBJ1-6; D uncertain. Germline CDR1 reads MNHEY; CDR2 reads SVGAGI. The CDR3 sequence is 14 residues long. The V end lost 0 bases, the J end lost 7 bases, and 7 bases lay between the germline ends. Here the CDR3 reads CASSYSTLNSPLHF. The CDR3 coding sequence is TGTGCCAGCAGTTACTCGACACTCAATTCACCCCTCCACTTT.

This clonotype was detected a few times. The gene calls are TRBV20-1 and TRBJ2-3; D is undetermined. In germline, CDR1 is DFQATT, CDR2 SNEGSKA (reference sequence). The V end was cut by 6 bases, the J end by 6 bases, with 19 bases between. The CDR3 length is 14 residues. DNA of the CDR3: TGCAGTGCCGTAGCCTTTCAAATGGGGGATACGCAGTATTTT. Its protein is CSAVAFQMGDTQYF.

Only one count was recorded for this clonotype. A much larger clone sits a single nucleotide away, making a read error possible. The CDR3 nucleotides read TGTGCCAGCAGCCAAGAGACGTGGAATGAGCAGTACTTC. Its translation: CASSQETWNEQYF. The chain is built from TRBV3-1 and TRBJ2-1; D remains ambiguous. The end of the DNA is better explained by TRBJ2-7, so the J call may be wrong. The V gene's germline CDR1 is LGHDT and CDR2 YNNKEL (reference sequence). The CDR3 contains 13 residues.

Only a few counts were recorded for this clonotype. This chain connects TRBV5-1 to TRBJ2-7, with D maybe TRBD1 (6 bases). The CDR3 spans 14 residues. Germline lookup yields CDR1 SGHRS and CDR2 YFSETQ. Trimming stripped 0 bases from V and 4 bases from J, with 11 bases between. The CDR3 DNA reads as TGCGCCAGCAGCTTGGTCTCCCAGGGGTACGAGCAGTACTTC. This sequence encodes CASSLVSQGYEQYF.

The V and J genes are TRBV6-5 and TRBJ2-7; a possible D gene is TRBD1 (5 bases). V dropped 8 bases and J dropped 1 base, with 18 bases sitting between them. CDR1 and CDR2 (germline): MNHEY, SVGAGI. This CDR3 has 15 residues. CDR3 sequence: CASRRLPQGSYEQYF. Written as DNA, the CDR3 is TGTGCCAGCCGAAGGCTCCCTCAGGGTTCCTACGAGCAGTACTTC.

The V call is TRBV7-7, the J call TRBJ2-3, with 7 bases identical to TRBD2. The CDR3 is made up of 15 amino acids. Looked up from germline, CDR1 is SSHAT and CDR2 is FNYEAQ (reference sequence). J gave up 0 bases and V 5 bases, and 5 bases lay outside the gene matches. The CDR3, as DNA: TGTGCCAGCAGCCCCACGGGGGGAAGCACAGATACGCAGTATTTT. Translating it yields CASSPTGGSTDTQYF.

This clonotype came up a few times. V gene TRBV7-9 combines with J gene TRBJ1-2; the D gene is possibly TRBD1 (5 bases). Trimming cost V 7 bases and J 6 bases, with 15 bases left between them. CDR3 size: 13 residues. Germline lookup yields CDR1 SEHNR and CDR2 FQNEAQ (reference sequence). This CDR3 reads CASMIGQGNGYTF. Written as DNA, the CDR3 is TGTGCCAGCATGATAGGGCAGGGTAATGGCTACACCTTC.

This chain connects TRBV20-1 to TRBJ1-1; TRBD1 matches at 7 bases. Germline V gives CDR1 DFQATT, CDR2 SNEGSKA (reference sequence). Trimming at V came to 4 bases and at J to 1 base, leaving 6 bases not matched to a gene. This CDR3 contains 14 residues. DNA for the CDR3: TGCAGTGCTAAAGAGGGGGCAGGGAACACTGAAGCTTTCTTT. Its translation: CSAKEGAGNTEAFF.

In this sample, this clonotype turned up many times. The rearrangement uses TRBV7-9 and TRBJ2-7; no firm D call. V was clipped by 5 bases and J by 7 bases, with 12 bases between them. The germline CDR1 and CDR2 sequences are SEHNR and FQNEAQ (reference sequence). CDR3 size: 12 residues. For the CDR3, the DNA is TGTGCCAGCAGCCCGTCGGGTGGGGAGCAGTACTTC. Its translation is CASSPSGGEQYF.

The CDR3 loop is CASKAFVGEQFF. CDR3 sequence (DNA): TGTGCCAGCAAGGCATTCGTAGGTGAGCAGTTCTTC. This chain uses TRBV27 with TRBJ2-1; no definite D call. Germline CDR1 reads MNHEY; CDR2 reads SMNVEV (reference sequence). The V gene lost 7 bases and the J gene lost 9 bases, with 13 bases spanning the gap. The CDR3 length is 12 residues.

This clonotype was picked up many times. This chain uses TRBV24-1 with TRBJ1-5; D not certain. Germline loops: CDR1 KGHDR, CDR2 SFDVKD. The V end was cut by 5 bases, the J end by 0 bases, with 13 bases between. This CDR3 is 16 amino acids long. CDR3 in amino acids: CATSAARTDSNQPQHF. CDR3 coding DNA: TGTGCCACCAGTGCCGCCCGGACGGATAGCAATCAGCCCCAGCATTTT.

The chain is built from TRBV10-3 and TRBJ1-2, with D maybe TRBD1 (5 bases). The V and J ends lost 7 bases and 4 bases respectively, with 16 bases between them. Germline V lookup: CDR1 ENHRY, CDR2 SYGVKD. The CDR3 runs to 14 residues. The CDR3 sequence: CAITEERGFYGYTF. The CDR3 DNA reads as TGTGCCATCACCGAAGAGAGGGGCTTCTATGGCTACACCTTC.

The chain couples TRBV7-3 to TRBJ2-1, with D possibly being TRBD1 (6 bases). The germline CDR1 and CDR2 sequences are SGHTA and FQGTGA. The CDR3 runs 13 residues. V was shortened by 2 bases and J by 7 bases, with 9 bases between the two germline ends. Here the CDR3 reads CASSLGGENEQFF. CDR3 nucleotides: TGTGCCAGCAGCTTAGGGGGCGAAAATGAGCAGTTCTTC.

This clonotype was observed many times. The J gene is TRBJ2-6, the V gene TRBV9; 9 bases align to TRBD2. The V and J ends lost 3 bases and 0 bases, in that order; junction bases with no gene match: 4. This CDR3 has 17 amino acids. In germline, CDR1 is SGDLS, CDR2 YYNGEE. In DNA form, the CDR3 reads TGTGCCAGCAGCGCTAGCGGGGCACTCTCTGGGGCCAACGTCCTGACTTTC. Amino acids: CASSASGALSGANVLTF.

This clonotype was seen a handful of times. V and J are TRBV18 and TRBJ2-1; unclear D gene. The V and J ends lost 2 bases and 2 bases respectively, with 4 bases between them. Germline CDR1 is KGHSH and CDR2 is LQKENI. This CDR3 has 13 residues. The CDR3 reads CASSPYTYNEQFF. The CDR3 bases are TGTGCCAGCTCACCATACACCTACAATGAGCAGTTCTTC.

This rearrangement joins TRBV2 to TRBJ1-1; no clear D gene. Per germline, CDR1 SNHLY and CDR2 FYNNEI. The CDR3 is made up of 12 amino acids. V dropped 8 bases and J dropped 4 bases, with 11 bases sitting between them. CDR3 sequence reads: CASGSPVTEAFF. CDR3 bases: TGTGCCAGCGGCTCGCCTGTCACTGAAGCTTTCTTT.